This T cell receptor (beta chain) was sequenced in a study of blood T cell repertoires in COVID-19. For the study at large: The cDNA or gDNA used as material had been derived from T cells, B-cell-depleted T cells, or PBMCs.

Germline V gene lookup returns CDR1 MNHEY and CDR2 SVGAGI. V dropped 0 bases and J dropped 6 bases, with 5 bases sitting between them. This CDR3 comprises 13 residues. The assay was immunoSEQ multiplex PCR, and TCRdb's table has in-frame clones only and misses some. The data show roughly 170,000 clones, with about 86% seen just once and around 1% held by the top ten. This chain links TRBV6-5 with TRBJ2-2; the D is unclear. The source material was peripheral blood. The source of this sequence is a woman aged 18 to 35 who had recovered from COVID-19. For the CDR3, the DNA is TGTGCCAGCAGTTACTCTGGGCCCGGGGAGCTGTTTTTT. It specifies CASSYSGPGELFF.